These 24 T cell receptor beta chains were all obtained from the same sample, sequenced in a study of blood T cell repertoires in COVID-19. Produced via immunoSEQ multiplex PCR; TCRdb's table is partial and in-frame only. The sample lists a few hundred thousand clones, less than 90% seen once, with around 13% in the top ten. Sequenced material: peripheral blood. Receptors were obtained from a woman between 70 and 85 years old with COVID-19, enrolled during active disease.

The chain is built from TRBV27 and TRBJ1-6, with 8 positions matching TRBD1. The germline CDR1 and CDR2 sequences are MNHEY and SMNVEV (reference sequence). With V trimmed by 3 bases and J by 11 bases, 12 bases remained unmatched. This CDR3 has 16 residues. The CDR3 region has the DNA TGTGCCAGCAGTTTGTCATCGACAGGGGTAGGGGCACCCCTCCACTTT. It is translated as CASSLSSTGVGAPLHF.

The chain has TRBV15 and TRBJ2-7, with 11 bases matching TRBD1. With V trimmed by 5 bases and J by 3 bases, 6 bases remained unmatched. This CDR3 is built from 15 residues. The germline gives CDR1 LNHNV, CDR2 YYDKDF (reference sequence). In nucleotides, the CDR3 is TGTGCCACCAGCTTAGGGGGGACAGGGGGCTACGAGCAGTACTTC. It specifies CATSLGGTGGYEQYF.

The rearrangement joins TRBV7-2 to TRBJ2-7; maybe TRBD2 (7 bases). V was trimmed by 0 bases and J by 3 bases, leaving 15 bases between them. Looked up from germline, CDR1 is SGHTA and CDR2 is FQGNSA. CDR3 length equals 16 residues. CDR3 DNA: TGTGCCAGCAGCTTAGCGGGGGGGCGCCACAACTACGAGCAGTACTTC. Translating it yields CASSLAGGRHNYEQYF.

The chain combines TRBV7-2 with TRBJ2-1; 8 bases line up with TRBD1. The CDR3 length is 15 residues. Per germline, CDR1 SGHTA and CDR2 FQGNSA. V lost 1 base and J lost 9; bases outside the gene matches: 8. CDR3 sequence reads: CASSLGWTGYPEQFF. The CDR3 DNA reads as TGTGCCAGCAGCTTAGGCTGGACAGGGTACCCTGAGCAGTTCTTC.

This clone has a handful of counts. The chain has TRBV18 and TRBJ1-2; possible D gene TRBD1, 5 bases. V lost 0 bases to trimming and J lost 1 base, with 15 bases between them. CDR3 length: 17 residues. The V gene's germline CDR1 is KGHSH and CDR2 LQKENI. CDR3 nucleotide sequence: TGTGCCAGCTCACCACCTGATTTGCAGGGCAGTAACTATGGCTACACCTTC. Protein sequence: CASSPPDLQGSNYGYTF.

The chain has TRBV24-1 and TRBJ1-2; D perhaps matches TRBD1 (6 bases). The CDR3 runs to 15 residues. V was trimmed by 2 bases and J by 4 bases, leaving 13 bases between them. Germline V gene data show CDR1 as KGHDR and CDR2 as SFDVKD. In nucleotides, the CDR3 is TGTGCCACCAGTGATTCGCAGGGGCAGATCTATGGCTACACCTTC. This encodes CATSDSQGQIYGYTF.

The V and J genes are TRBV5-1 and TRBJ2-2; no clear D gene. The germline gives CDR1 SGHRS, CDR2 YFSETQ. Trimming cost V 1 base and J 9 bases, with 16 bases left between them. CDR3 length: 15 residues. In DNA, the CDR3 is TGCGCCAGCAGCTTGAGCCCCCCGCTAGTCCGGGAGCTGTTTTTT. Translating gives CASSLSPPLVRELFF. The full variable domain, rest sourced from reference TRBV5-1 and TRBJ2-2, is KAGVTQTPRYLIKTRGQQVTLSCSPISGHRSVSWYQQTPGQGLQFLFEYFSETQRNKGNFPGRFSGRQFSNSRSEMNVSTLELGDSALYLCASSLSPPLVRELFFGEGSRLTVL.

This clone was picked up one time. The V call is TRBV15, the J call TRBJ1-5; unclear D gene. Germline values: CDR1 LNHNV, CDR2 YYDKDF (reference sequence). V lost 0 bases and J 7 bases, leaving 13 bases between the germline ends. This CDR3 has 15 amino acids. Here the CDR3 reads CATSREGSGVQPQHF. Written as DNA, the CDR3 is TGTGCCACCAGCAGAGAGGGCAGCGGAGTCCAGCCCCAGCATTTT.

V usage is TRBV4-1 and J usage is TRBJ1-6, with 7 bases aligning to TRBD1. The trim removed 2 bases at V and 7 bases at J, leaving 5 bases unmatched. Germline V CDR1 and CDR2: MGHRA, YSYEKL. The CDR3 has 15 amino acids. CDR3 sequence (DNA): TGCGCCAGCAGCCAAAAGACAGGGAAGAATTCACCCCTCCACTTT. Residues: CASSQKTGKNSPLHF.

V usage is TRBV27 and J usage is TRBJ1-1; TRBD1 matches at 7 bases. Germline V lookup: CDR1 MNHEY, CDR2 SMNVEV (reference sequence). The trim removed 0 bases at V and 1 base at J, leaving 20 bases unmatched. The length of the CDR3 is 21 residues. This chain's CDR3 is CASSLSRSIGGGLLRNTEAFF. CDR3 in DNA: TGTGCCAGCAGTTTATCGAGGAGTATTGGAGGGGGCCTATTGCGGAACACTGAAGCTTTCTTT.

The rearrangement links TRBV7-2 to TRBJ2-5; TRBD2 is a possible D gene (6 bases). CDR1 and CDR2 from the germline V gene are SGHTA and FQGNSA. The CDR3 spans 15 residues. V lost 2 bases, J lost 1 base, and 11 bases lay in between. The CDR3 reads CASSLKVGGQETQYF. CDR3 nucleotides: TGTGCCAGCAGCTTAAAGGTGGGGGGCCAAGAGACCCAGTACTTC.

J is TRBJ2-2 and V is TRBV7-2, with 11 bases aligning to TRBD2. Germline lookup yields CDR1 SGHTA and CDR2 FQGNSA. The junction had 5 bases not matched to a gene; V was cut back by 6 bases and J by 5 bases. The CDR3 totals 15 residues. The CDR3 protein is CASRFSGGATGELFF. CDR3 bases: TGTGCCAGCAGGTTTAGCGGGGGGGCTACCGGGGAGCTGTTTTTT.

This clone was observed a single time. The rearrangement joins TRBV3-1 (or the pseudogene TRBV3-2) to TRBJ1-2; the D gene is possibly TRBD1 (6 bases). In germline, CDR1 is LGHDT, CDR2 YNNKEL (reference sequence). There are 14 residues in the CDR3. V gave up 5 bases and J gave up 5 bases, with 15 bases separating them. The CDR3 DNA follows: TGTGCCAGCAGCTCCGGGGGGCCAGGATATGGCTACACCTTC. Amino acid sequence: CASSSGGPGYGYTF.

This clone was counted a few times. The chain recombines TRBV6-5 with TRBJ1-5; D is unresolved. Germline lookup yields CDR1 MNHEY and CDR2 SVGAGI. The CDR3 has 14 amino acids. V lost 6 bases and J lost 0, with 9 bases in between. CDR3 in DNA: TGTGCCAGCAGCTTACAGTTTAGCAATCAGCCCCAGCATTTT. It yields the protein CASSLQFSNQPQHF.

The V gene is TRBV2, the J gene TRBJ2-3; possibly TRBD2 for D (6 bases). The germline V gene has CDR1 SNHLY and CDR2 FYNNEI. The germline V and J ends were trimmed by 2 bases and 1 base, with 16 bases remaining between them. CDR3 length equals 17 residues. CDR3 in amino acids: CASSEFLLGGGTDTQYF. The CDR3 coding sequence is TGTGCCAGCAGTGAATTCCTCTTGGGGGGAGGCACAGATACGCAGTATTTT.

V gene TRBV14 combines with J gene TRBJ2-3, with 7 positions matching TRBD1. Germline V gene data show CDR1 as SGHDN and CDR2 as FVKESK. The CDR3 is 15 amino acids. V shed 6 bases, J shed 1 base, and the junction held 7 bases outside the gene matches. CDR3: CASSRQGRGTDTQYF. In DNA form, the CDR3 reads TGTGCCAGCAGTCGACAGGGTAGGGGCACAGATACGCAGTATTTT.

This chain links TRBV6-2 or TRBV6-3 with TRBJ1-1, with a possible D match to TRBD1 (5 bases). Germline V gives CDR1 MNHEY, CDR2 SVGEGT. Trimming took off 2 bases at V and 4 bases at J, with 17 bases between the two ends. This CDR3 is 16 amino acids long. CDR3 bases: TGTGCCAGCAGTTACGGGCAGGGATGGTACCGCACTGAAGCTTTCTTT. Amino acids: CASSYGQGWYRTEAFF.

The rearrangement joins TRBV5-4 to TRBJ2-3; no firm D call. The CDR3 sequence is 12 residues long. Germline V lookup: CDR1 SGHNT, CDR2 YYREEE (reference sequence). V lost 5 bases, J lost 4 bases, and 8 bases lay in between. The CDR3 bases are TGTGCCAGCAGGTCCGAGGCAGATACGCAGTATTTT. This gives the protein CASRSEADTQYF. Variable domain in full (rest from reference TRBV5-4 and TRBJ2-3): ETGVTQSPTHLIKTRGQQVTLRCSSQSGHNTVSWYQQALGQGPQFIFQYYREEENGRGNFPPRFSGLQFPNYSSELNVNALELDDSALYLCASRSEADTQYFGPGTRLTVL.

The count of this clone is one. This chain uses TRBV7-9 with TRBJ2-7; D is unclear. CDR3 length equals 16 residues. From germline, CDR1 is SEHNR and CDR2 FQNEAQ (reference sequence). The V end was cut by 3 bases, the J end by 3 bases, with 18 bases between. The CDR3 loop reads CASSFQDSHFHYEQYF. The CDR3 DNA reads as TGTGCCAGCAGCTTCCAAGACTCTCACTTCCACTACGAGCAGTACTTC. The full variable domain, its missing parts supplied by reference TRBV7-9 and TRBJ2-7, is DTGVSQNPRHKITKRGQNVTFRCDPISEHNRLYWYRQTLGQGPEFLTYFQNEAQLEKSRLLSDRFSAERPKGSFSTLEIQRTEQGDSAMYLCASSFQDSHFHYEQYFGPGTRLTVT.

The chain carries TRBV12-3 or TRBV12-4 and TRBJ1-1; TRBD1 is a possible D gene (5 bases). The CDR3 covers 13 residues. V lost 6 bases and J lost 5, with 13 bases in between. The CDR3 DNA sequence: TGTGCCAGCAGGATCGACAGATGGACTGAAGCTTTCTTT. Its protein is CASRIDRWTEAFF.

V gene TRBV19 combines with J gene TRBJ1-5, with TRBD1 matching over 8 bases. J lost 9 bases, V lost 4 bases, and 11 bases had no gene match. The CDR3 contains 15 residues. In germline, CDR1 is LNHDA, CDR2 SQIVND (reference sequence). The CDR3 coding sequence is TGTGCCAGTAGTACTTTACTCACAGGGACAGGGCCCCAGCATTTT. Encoded protein: CASSTLLTGTGPQHF.

The chain links TRBV4-1 to TRBJ1-5; 9 nucleotides line up with TRBD1. CDR1 and CDR2 from the germline V gene are MGHRA and YSYEKL. V gave up 5 bases and J gave up 5 bases; unmatched junction bases: 1. CDR3 length equals 13 residues. This CDR3 is CASSWDRDQPQHF. The CDR3 region has the DNA TGCGCCAGCAGCTGGGACAGGGATCAGCCCCAGCATTTT.

J is TRBJ2-3 and V is TRBV6-5; D perhaps matches TRBD1 (6 bases). Trimming cost V 6 bases and J 5 bases, with 15 bases left between them. Germline CDR1 MNHEY, CDR2 SVGAGI. The CDR3 contains 14 residues. The CDR3 coding sequence is TGTGCCAGCAGGCCCGACAGGACTCGAGATACGCAGTATTTT. It encodes CASRPDRTRDTQYF.

The rearrangement joins TRBV3-1 (or the pseudogene TRBV3-2) to TRBJ2-2; D not resolved. From germline, CDR1 is LGHDT and CDR2 YNNKEL (reference sequence). V shed 2 bases and J shed 7 bases, with 5 bases lying between them. The CDR3 consists of 12 residues. CDR3 sequence: CASSQSLGELFF. CDR3 DNA: TGTGCCAGCAGCCAATCTCTCGGGGAGCTGTTTTTT.